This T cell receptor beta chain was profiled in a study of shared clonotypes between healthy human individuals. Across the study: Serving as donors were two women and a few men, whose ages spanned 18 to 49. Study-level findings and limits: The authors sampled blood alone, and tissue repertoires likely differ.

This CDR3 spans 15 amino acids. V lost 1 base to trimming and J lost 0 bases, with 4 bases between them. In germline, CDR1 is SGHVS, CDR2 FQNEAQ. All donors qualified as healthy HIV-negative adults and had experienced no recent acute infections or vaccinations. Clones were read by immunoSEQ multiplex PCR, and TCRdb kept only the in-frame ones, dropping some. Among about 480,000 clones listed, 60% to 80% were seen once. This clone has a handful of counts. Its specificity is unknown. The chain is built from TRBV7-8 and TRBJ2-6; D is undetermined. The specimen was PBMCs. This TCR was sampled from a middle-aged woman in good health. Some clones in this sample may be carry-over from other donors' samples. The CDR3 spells CASSLVPSGANVLTF. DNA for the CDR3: TGTGCCAGCAGCTTAGTCCCCTCTGGGGCCAACGTCCTGACTTTC. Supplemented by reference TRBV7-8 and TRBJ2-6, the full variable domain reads GAGVSQSPRYKVAKRGQDVALRCDPISGHVSLFWYQQALGQGPEFLTYFQNEAQLDKSGLPSDRFFAERPEGSVSTLKIQRTQQEDSAVYLCASSLVPSGANVLTFGAGSRLTVL.